These T cell receptor beta chains were read from a single sample in a study of blood T cell repertoires in COVID-19. Sequencing was performed with immunoSEQ multiplex PCR; in TCRdb, only in-frame clones are kept and a portion is missing. The sample carries some 70,000 clones, over 75% recorded once. The sequenced sample was peripheral blood. Source of these receptors: a man aged 35 to 55 with COVID-19, enrolled during active disease. Both conserved end residues are part of each CDR3. The D gene is left open where the match is weak. Clone size is shown for a subset of rows, as once, few, many or a class of expanded clone.

>few|-|TRBJ2-1|TRBV7-9
TGTGCCAGCAGCTTAGTTGGTAGCGGCAATGAGCAGTTCTTC
CASSLVGSGNEQFF
>-|TRBD2|TRBJ2-1|TRBV10-3
TGTGCCATCAGTGAGTTCACTCCGGGACTAGCGGGATACAATGAGCAGTTCTTC
CAISEFTPGLAGYNEQFF
>-|-|TRBJ2-2|TRBV10-1
TGCGCCAGCAGTGACTCAGGGGCCGGGGAGCTGTTTTTT
CASSDSGAGELFF
>-|TRBD1|TRBJ2-2|TRBV2
TGTGCCAGCAGTGGGACAGGACCAAGATACTACACCGGGGAGCTGTTTTTT
CASSGTGPRYYTGELFF
>-|TRBD2|TRBJ2-3|TRBV5-1
TGCGCCAGCAGCGAAGCGGGGGGGGGCACAGATACGCAGTATTTT
CASSEAGGGTDTQYF
>-|TRBD1|TRBJ1-1|TRBV6-1
TGTGCCAGCAGTGAAAGGGGGGACAGCTTCAGAGGGAACACTGAAGCTTTCTTT
CASSERGDSFRGNTEAFF
>-|-|TRBJ2-1|TRBV29-1
TGCAGCGTGTACTCGAGCTCCTACAATGAGCAGTTCTTC
CSVYSSSYNEQFF
>-|-|TRBJ2-2|TRBV6-5
TGTGCCAGCACCCACCCGGCAGGGCTAACCGGGGAGCTGTTTTTT
CASTHPAGLTGELFF
>-|-|TRBJ1-4|TRBV2
TGTGCCAGCAGTGTCGGGGAAACTAATGAAAAACTGTTTTTT
CASSVGETNEKLFF
>-|-|TRBJ1-2|TRBV27
TGTGCCAGCAGAACTCCAGGGGACCCTATCTATGGCTACACCTTC
CASRTPGDPIYGYTF
>-|-|TRBJ2-1|TRBV9
TGTGCCAGCTCCCCCGGGAACCCCTCCTACAATGAGCAGTTCTTC
CASSPGNPSYNEQFF
>-|TRBD2|TRBJ2-1|TRBV10-3
TGTGCCATCGCAGGACTAGGTAATGAGCAGTTCTTC
CAIAGLGNEQFF
>-|-|TRBJ1-5|TRBV7-9
TGTGCCAGCAGCTTGACAGATAGCAATCAGCCCCAGCATTTT
CASSLTDSNQPQHF
>-|-|TRBJ2-7|TRBV6-5
TGTGCCAGCAGTTACGGAGGGCCCTACGAGCAGTACTTC
CASSYGGPYEQYF
>-|-|TRBJ1-6|TRBV7-6
TGTGCCAGCAGCAGTGGCCTCTATAATTCACCCCTCCACTTT
CASSSGLYNSPLHF
>-|-|TRBJ2-3|TRBV4-1
TGCGCCAGCAGCCAGAGGTTAGAGAGAGCAGATACGCAGTATTTT
CASSQRLERADTQYF
>once|-|TRBJ2-4|TRBV5-1
TGCGCCAGCAGCTTGGGTACTTCGAAGGGGAACATTCAGTACTTC
CASSLGTSKGNIQYF
>-|-|TRBJ1-5|TRBV7-9
TGTGCCAGCAGCTTAGGTACGGAGATGGGTCAGCCCCAGCATTTT
CASSLGTEMGQPQHF
>-|TRBD2|TRBJ2-5|TRBV5-1
TGCGCCAGCAGCTTAAGCGGGGGGGCACAAGAGACCCAGTACTTC
CASSLSGGAQETQYF
>-|TRBD1|TRBJ1-4|TRBV30
TGTGCCTGGAGCGCCACCGGGACAGGGGATGAAAAACTGTTTTTT
CAWSATGTGDEKLFF
>-|-|TRBJ2-3|TRBV28
TGTGCCAGCTGTGAGGGTTCGCCAGATACGCAGTATTTT
CASCEGSPDTQYF
>few|-|TRBJ1-1|TRBV6-5
TGTGCCAGCAGTTACTGGCAGGACACTGAAGCTTTCTTT
CASSYWQDTEAFF
>-|TRBD2|TRBJ2-5|TRBV10-3
TGTGCCATCAGCCCATCGGCCAGCGGGGGGGTCATGGAGACCCAGTACTTC
CAISPSASGGVMETQYF
>-|-|TRBJ1-1|TRBV7-3
TGTGCCAGCAGCTTAACCGGAGGGGACACTGAAGCTTTCTTT
CASSLTGGDTEAFF
>-|TRBD1|TRBJ2-7|TRBV10-3
TGTGCCATCAGTGGGTGGGGACAGGGTGACGAGCAGTACTTC
CAISGWGQGDEQYF
>-|-|TRBJ2-7|TRBV4-1
TGCGCCAGCAGCCAAGATGGCGGACTCTCCTACGAGCAGTACTTC
CASSQDGGLSYEQYF
>-|-|TRBJ2-7|TRBV5-1
TGCGCCAGCAGCTTGGCCCTTGGGGAGACCTACGAGCAGTACTTC
CASSLALGETYEQYF
>-|TRBD1|TRBJ1-2|TRBV2
TGTGCCAGCATACGAGACAGGGGAGATGGCTACACCTTC
CASIRDRGDGYTF
>-|-|TRBJ2-7|TRBV10-3
TGTGCCAGTGGGGAGGATAAGGACGAGCAGTACTTC
CASGEDKDEQYF
>-|-|TRBJ2-3|TRBV6-5
TGTGCCAGCAGTAAACGAGGAGGGGTTGGAGATACGCAGTATTTT
CASSKRGGVGDTQYF
>once|TRBD2|TRBJ2-7|TRBV18
TGTGCCAGTGCCCCGGGGGAGGGACCCGATAGAAACTTC
CASAPGEGPDRNF
>-|-|TRBJ2-7|TRBV5-1
TGCGCCAGCAGCTTGGCCGGTGACAGTGTAGTGGACGAGCAGTACTTC
CASSLAGDSVVDEQYF
>once|-|TRBJ1-2|TRBV28
TGTGCCAGCAGTTTAACGAAGACAGACTATGGCTACACCTTC
CASSLTKTDYGYTF
>-|TRBD1|TRBJ2-1|TRBV20-1
TGCAGTGCTAGTACGTCAGGGACAGTCAACAATGAGCAGTTCTTC
CSASTSGTVNNEQFF
>-|TRBD2|TRBJ2-3|TRBV28
TGTGCCAGCAGAATATCGGGACTAGCGGTGGCAGATACGCAGTATTTT
CASRISGLAVADTQYF
>-|-|TRBJ1-2|TRBV10-2
TGCGCCAGCAGTGAGGCAGAAAACTATGGCTACACCTTC
CASSEAENYGYTF
>-|TRBD2|TRBJ2-3|TRBV5-1
TGCGCCAGCAGCTTGGAGGGCCCTAGCGGGACTAGCACAGATACGCAGTATTTT
CASSLEGPSGTSTDTQYF
>once|TRBD2|TRBJ2-2|TRBV30
TGTGCCTGGACGCCGGGGGGGCCGGGGGTCGGGGAGCTGTTTTTT
CAWTPGGPGVGELFF
>-|TRBD1|TRBJ2-5|TRBV5-1
TGCGCCAGCAGCACGACAGGGGGACCGCAAGAGACCCAGTACTTC
CASSTTGGPQETQYF
>-|-|TRBJ2-1|TRBV5-1
TGCGCCAGCAGCTTGAGGGGCCCCATCTCCTACAATGAGCAGTTCTTC
CASSLRGPISYNEQFF
>-|TRBD1|TRBJ2-7|TRBV11-3
TGTGCCAGCAGCGAACAGGGGGTCAACGAGCAGTACTTC
CASSEQGVNEQYF
>-|TRBD2|TRBJ2-5|TRBV7-2
TGTGCCAGCAGCCTACAGACTAGCTCCGAGACCCAGTACTTC
CASSLQTSSETQYF
>-|TRBD2|TRBJ2-3|TRBV7-6
TGTGCCAGCAGCTTAGCAGGGCGGGGGGATACGCAGTATTTT
CASSLAGRGDTQYF
>-|TRBD2|TRBJ2-1|TRBV5-5
TGTGCCAGCAGCCATTGGGGGATGGCGGGAGGGAGTGAGCAGTTCTTC
CASSHWGMAGGSEQFF
>-|-|TRBJ2-7|TRBV5-8
TGTGCCAGCAGCTCCGGTCCTTCCTACGAGCAGTACTTC
CASSSGPSYEQYF
>-|-|TRBJ2-1|TRBV30
TGTGCCTGGAGTGTACCCCGGGGACTCGATTACAATGAGCAGTTCTTC
CAWSVPRGLDYNEQFF
>-|TRBD1|TRBJ2-4|TRBV10-3
TGTGCCATCAGCCCGGGACAGGGCGGGAACATTCAGTACTTC
CAISPGQGGNIQYF
>-|TRBD1|TRBJ2-1|TRBV5-1
TGCGCCAGCAGCCAAGACAGGGCCAACAATGAGCAGTTCTTC
CASSQDRANNEQFF
>-|TRBD1|TRBJ2-5|TRBV18
TGTGCCAGCTCACCGAATGACAGGGGGCGAGAGACCCAGTACTTC
CASSPNDRGRETQYF
>-|TRBD1|TRBJ2-3|TRBV7-9
TGTGCCAGCAGCGCCGGGGACAGATCCACAGATACGCAGTATTTT
CASSAGDRSTDTQYF
>-|-|TRBJ2-1|TRBV28
TGTGCCAGCAGACAGAACAATGAGCAGTTCTTC
CASRQNNEQFF
>-|-|TRBJ2-2|TRBV28
TGTGCCAGCAGCACCGGGACATACACCGGGGAGCTGTTTTTT
CASSTGTYTGELFF
>-|-|TRBJ1-5|TRBV9
TGTGCCAGCACCCCCGGCGGGGGGAGCAATCAGCCCCAGCATTTT
CASTPGGGSNQPQHF
>-|-|TRBJ2-2|TRBV7-3
TGTGCCAGCAGCGACGGGGGCACCGGGGAGCTGTTTTTT
CASSDGGTGELFF
>-|-|TRBJ2-5|TRBV7-6
TGTGCCAGCAGCTTAGATTCGGCAGGGCAAGAGACCCAGTACTTC
CASSLDSAGQETQYF
>once|TRBD1|TRBJ2-7|TRBV10-3
TGTGCCATCAGTGAGTCGGACAGGGCTTTAGAGCAGTACTTC
CAISESDRALEQYF
>-|-|TRBJ2-7|TRBV5-1
TGCGCCAGCAGCACCTCCCACGGGGGTACCTACGAGCAGTACTTC
CASSTSHGGTYEQYF